This TCR beta chain was retrieved from a study of blood T cell repertoires in COVID-19. Study-wide context: The United States, Italy and Spain supplied acute and convalescent COVID-19 samples. T cells, B-cell-depleted T cells, or PBMCs provided the cDNA or gDNA that served as material.

Original processing methods: Counts of nucleated cells, estimated from reference gene primer amplification, were obtained. TCRdb's copy holds only in-frame clones and misses some; the assay was immunoSEQ multiplex PCR. The D gene and trimming were derived from the DNA, and the V and J assignments and clone size from that table. This table has around 150,000 clones, 70% to 90% appearing once. The TCR sequence derives from a human donor in a cohort sampled during active COVID-19. Source material: peripheral blood.

The CDR3 reads CSVAPREEQFF. CDR3 bases: TGCAGCGTTGCTCCCCGGGAAGAGCAGTTCTTC. The chain carries TRBV29-1 and TRBJ2-1; possible D gene TRBD2, 5 bases. CDR1 is SQVTM and CDR2 is ANQGSEA in the germline V gene. The CDR3 covers 11 residues. The V end was cut by 4 bases, the J end by 10 bases, with 11 bases between.